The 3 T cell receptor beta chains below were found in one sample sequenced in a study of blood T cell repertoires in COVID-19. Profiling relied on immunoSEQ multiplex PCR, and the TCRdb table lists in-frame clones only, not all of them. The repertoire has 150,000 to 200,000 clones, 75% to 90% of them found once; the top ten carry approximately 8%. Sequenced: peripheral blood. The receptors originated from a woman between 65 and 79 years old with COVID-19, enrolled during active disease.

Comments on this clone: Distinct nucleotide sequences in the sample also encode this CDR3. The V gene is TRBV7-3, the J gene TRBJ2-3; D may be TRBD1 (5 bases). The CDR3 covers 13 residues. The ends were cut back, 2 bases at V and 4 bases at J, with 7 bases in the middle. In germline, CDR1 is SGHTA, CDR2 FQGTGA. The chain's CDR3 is CASSLQGADTQYF. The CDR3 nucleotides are TGTGCCAGCAGCTTACAGGGCGCAGATACGCAGTATTTT.

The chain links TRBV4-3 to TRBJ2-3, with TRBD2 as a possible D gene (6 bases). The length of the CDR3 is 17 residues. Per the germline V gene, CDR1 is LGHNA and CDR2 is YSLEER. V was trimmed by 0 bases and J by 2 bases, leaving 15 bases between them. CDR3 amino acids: CASSQEDQRASTDTQYF. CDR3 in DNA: TGCGCCAGCAGCCAAGAAGATCAGCGGGCTTCCACAGATACGCAGTATTTT.

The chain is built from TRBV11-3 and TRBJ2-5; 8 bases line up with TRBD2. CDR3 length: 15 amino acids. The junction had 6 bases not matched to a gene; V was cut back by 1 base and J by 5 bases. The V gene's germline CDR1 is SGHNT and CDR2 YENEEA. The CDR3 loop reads CASSLGLAGKETQYF. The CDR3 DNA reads TGTGCCAGCAGCTTAGGATTAGCGGGAAAGGAGACCCAGTACTTC.